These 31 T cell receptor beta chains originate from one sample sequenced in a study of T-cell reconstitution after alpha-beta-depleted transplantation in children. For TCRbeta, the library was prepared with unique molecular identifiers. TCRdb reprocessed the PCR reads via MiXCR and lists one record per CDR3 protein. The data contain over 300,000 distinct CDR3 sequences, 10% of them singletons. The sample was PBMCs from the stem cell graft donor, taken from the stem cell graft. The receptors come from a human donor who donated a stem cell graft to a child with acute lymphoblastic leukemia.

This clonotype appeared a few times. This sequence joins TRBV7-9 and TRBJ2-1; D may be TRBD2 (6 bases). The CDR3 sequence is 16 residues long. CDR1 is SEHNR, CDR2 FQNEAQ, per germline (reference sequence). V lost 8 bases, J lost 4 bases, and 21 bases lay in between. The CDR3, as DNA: TGTGCCAGCCACCGGTCAGTGACTAGATCGTACAATGAGCAGTTCTTC. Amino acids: CASHRSVTRSYNEQFF.

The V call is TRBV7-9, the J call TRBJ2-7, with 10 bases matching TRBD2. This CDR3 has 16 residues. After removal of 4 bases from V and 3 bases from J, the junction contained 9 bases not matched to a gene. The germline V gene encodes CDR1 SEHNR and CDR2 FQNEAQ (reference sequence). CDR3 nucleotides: TGTGCCAGCAGCTCCCCGGAGGGACTAGCGCTCTACGAGCAGTACTTC. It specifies CASSSPEGLALYEQYF.

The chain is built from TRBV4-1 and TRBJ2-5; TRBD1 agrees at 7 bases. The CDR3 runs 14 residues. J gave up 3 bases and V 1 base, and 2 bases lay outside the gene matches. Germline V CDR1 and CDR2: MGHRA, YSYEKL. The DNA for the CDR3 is TGCGCCAGCAGCCAAGCCGACAGGGAAGAGACCCAGTACTTC. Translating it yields CASSQADREETQYF.

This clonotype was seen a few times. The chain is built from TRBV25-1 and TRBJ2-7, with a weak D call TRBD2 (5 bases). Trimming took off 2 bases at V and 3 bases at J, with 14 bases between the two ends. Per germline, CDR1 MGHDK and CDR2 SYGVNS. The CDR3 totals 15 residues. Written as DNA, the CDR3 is TGTGCCAGCAGTGAAACGGGGATAAGGGACTACGAGCAGTACTTC. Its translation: CASSETGIRDYEQYF.

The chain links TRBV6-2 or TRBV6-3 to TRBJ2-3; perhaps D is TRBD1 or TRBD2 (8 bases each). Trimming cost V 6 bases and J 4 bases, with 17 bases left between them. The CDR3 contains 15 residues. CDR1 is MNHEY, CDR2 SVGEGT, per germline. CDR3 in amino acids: CASSPGGGRPDTQYF. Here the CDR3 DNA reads TGTGCCAGCAGCCCAGGGGGCGGGAGGCCAGATACGCAGTATTTT.

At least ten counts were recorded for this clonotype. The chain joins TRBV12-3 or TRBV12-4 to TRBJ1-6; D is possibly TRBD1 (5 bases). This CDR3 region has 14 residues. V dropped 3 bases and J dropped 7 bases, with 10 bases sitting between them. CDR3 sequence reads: CASSFGGENSPLHF. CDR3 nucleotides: TGTGCCAGCAGTTTTGGGGGGGAGAATTCACCCCTCCACTTT.

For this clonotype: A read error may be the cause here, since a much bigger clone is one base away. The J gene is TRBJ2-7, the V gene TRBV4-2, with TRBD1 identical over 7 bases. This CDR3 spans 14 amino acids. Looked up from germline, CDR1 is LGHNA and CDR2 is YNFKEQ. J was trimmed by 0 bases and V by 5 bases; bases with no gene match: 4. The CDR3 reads CASSGTVSSYEQYF. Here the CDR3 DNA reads TGTGCCAGCAGCGGGACAGTGAGCTCCTACGAGCAGTACTTC.

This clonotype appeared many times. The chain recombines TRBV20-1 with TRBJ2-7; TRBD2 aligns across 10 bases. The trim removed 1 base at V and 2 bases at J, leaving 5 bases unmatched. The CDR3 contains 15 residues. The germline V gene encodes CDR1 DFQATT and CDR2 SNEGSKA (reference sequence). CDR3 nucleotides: TGCAGTGCTAGAGCGCCTAGCGGGAGTACCTACGAGCAGTACTTC. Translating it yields CSARAPSGSTYEQYF.

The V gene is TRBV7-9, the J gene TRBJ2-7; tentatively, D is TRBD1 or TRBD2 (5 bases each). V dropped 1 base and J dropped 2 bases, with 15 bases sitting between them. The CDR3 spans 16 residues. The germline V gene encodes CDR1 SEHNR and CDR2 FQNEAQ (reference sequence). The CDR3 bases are TGTGCCAGCAGCTTAGTATCGGGGACCCAAACCTACGAGCAGTACTTC. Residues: CASSLVSGTQTYEQYF.

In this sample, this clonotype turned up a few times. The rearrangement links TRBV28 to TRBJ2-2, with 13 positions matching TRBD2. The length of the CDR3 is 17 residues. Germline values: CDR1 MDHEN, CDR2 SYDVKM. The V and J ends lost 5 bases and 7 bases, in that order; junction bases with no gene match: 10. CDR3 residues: CASSPRGLAGRGGELFF. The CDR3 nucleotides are TGTGCCAGCAGTCCCCGGGGACTAGCGGGAAGAGGCGGGGAGCTGTTTTTT. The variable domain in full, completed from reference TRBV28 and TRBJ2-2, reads DVKVTQSSRYLVKRTGEKVFLECVQDMDHENMFWYRQDPGLGLRLIYFSYDVKMKEKGDIPEGYSVSREKKERFSLILESASTNQTSMYLCASSPRGLAGRGGELFFGEGSRLTVL.

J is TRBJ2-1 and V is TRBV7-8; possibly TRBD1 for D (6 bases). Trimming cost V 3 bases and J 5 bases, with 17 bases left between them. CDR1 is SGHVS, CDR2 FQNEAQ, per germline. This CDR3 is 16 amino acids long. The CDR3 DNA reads TGTGCCAGCAGCTTCGCCACAGGGACATATCACAATGAGCAGTTCTTC. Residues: CASSFATGTYHNEQFF. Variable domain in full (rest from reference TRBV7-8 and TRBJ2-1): GAGVSQSPRYKVAKRGQDVALRCDPISGHVSLFWYQQALGQGPEFLTYFQNEAQLDKSGLPSDRFFAERPEGSVSTLKIQRTQQEDSAVYLCASSFATGTYHNEQFFGPGTRLTVL.

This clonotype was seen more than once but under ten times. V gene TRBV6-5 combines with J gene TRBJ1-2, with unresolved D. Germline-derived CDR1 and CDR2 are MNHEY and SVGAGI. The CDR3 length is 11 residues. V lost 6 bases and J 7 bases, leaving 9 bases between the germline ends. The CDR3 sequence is CASRGLGGYTF. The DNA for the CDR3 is TGTGCCAGCAGGGGTTTAGGTGGCTACACCTTC.

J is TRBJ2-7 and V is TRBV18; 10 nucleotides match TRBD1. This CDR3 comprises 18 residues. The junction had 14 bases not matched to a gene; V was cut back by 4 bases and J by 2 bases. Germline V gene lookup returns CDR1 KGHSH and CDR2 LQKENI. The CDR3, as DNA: TGTGCCAGCTCACAAATGACAGGGGGCGGATCGGAAGCCTACGAGCAGTACTTC. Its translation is CASSQMTGGGSEAYEQYF.

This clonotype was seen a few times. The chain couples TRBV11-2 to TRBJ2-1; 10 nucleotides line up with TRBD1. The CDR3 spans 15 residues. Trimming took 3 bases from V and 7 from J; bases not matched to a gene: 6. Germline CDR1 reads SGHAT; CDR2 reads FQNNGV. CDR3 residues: CASSFAGTGANEQFF. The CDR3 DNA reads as TGTGCCAGCAGCTTCGCCGGGACAGGGGCTAATGAGCAGTTCTTC. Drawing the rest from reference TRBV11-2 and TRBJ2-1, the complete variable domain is EAGVAQSPRYKIIEKRQSVAFWCNPISGHATLYWYQQILGQGPKLLIQFQNNGVVDDSQLPKDRFSAERLKGVDSTLKIQPAKLEDSAVYLCASSFAGTGANEQFFGPGTRLTVL.

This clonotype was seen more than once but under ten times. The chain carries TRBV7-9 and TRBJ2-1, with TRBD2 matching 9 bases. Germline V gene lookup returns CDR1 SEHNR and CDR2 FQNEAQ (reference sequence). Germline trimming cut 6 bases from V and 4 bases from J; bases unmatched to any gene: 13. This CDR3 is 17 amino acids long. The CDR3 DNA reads TGTGCCAGCAGGCCCCCCAGGCGGGAGGGGCTATACAATGAGCAGTTCTTC. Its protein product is CASRPPRREGLYNEQFF.

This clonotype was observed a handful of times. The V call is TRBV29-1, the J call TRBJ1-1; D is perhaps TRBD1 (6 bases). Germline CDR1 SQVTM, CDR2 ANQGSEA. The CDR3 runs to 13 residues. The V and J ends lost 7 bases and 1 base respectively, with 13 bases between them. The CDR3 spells CSGGGEQNTEAFF. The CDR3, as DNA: TGCAGCGGAGGGGGGGAACAGAACACTGAAGCTTTCTTT.

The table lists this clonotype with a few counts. The CDR3 reads CASSLDVDTGELFF. Here the CDR3 DNA reads TGTGCCAGCAGCTTAGACGTCGATACCGGGGAGCTGTTTTTT. The chain recombines TRBV7-3 with TRBJ2-2; no reliable D call. The V and J ends lost 2 bases and 5 bases respectively, with 9 bases between them. The V gene's germline CDR1 is SGHTA and CDR2 FQGTGA. The CDR3 has 14 residues.

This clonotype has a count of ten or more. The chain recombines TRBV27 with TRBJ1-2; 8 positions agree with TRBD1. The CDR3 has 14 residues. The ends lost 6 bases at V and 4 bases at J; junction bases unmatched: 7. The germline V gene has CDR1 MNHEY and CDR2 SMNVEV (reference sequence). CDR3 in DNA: TGTGCCAGCAGAAAGACAGGGGAAGGCTATGGCTACACCTTC. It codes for CASRKTGEGYGYTF.

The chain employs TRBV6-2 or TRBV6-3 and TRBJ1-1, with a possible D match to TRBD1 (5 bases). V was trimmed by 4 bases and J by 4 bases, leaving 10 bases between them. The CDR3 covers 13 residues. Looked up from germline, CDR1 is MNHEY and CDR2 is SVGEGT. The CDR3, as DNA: TGTGCCAGCAGTTCCGCAGGGTCCACTGAAGCTTTCTTT. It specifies CASSSAGSTEAFF.

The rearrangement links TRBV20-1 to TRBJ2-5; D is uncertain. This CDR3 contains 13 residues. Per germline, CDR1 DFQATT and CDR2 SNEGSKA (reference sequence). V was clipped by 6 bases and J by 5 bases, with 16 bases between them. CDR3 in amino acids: CSASPGARETQYF. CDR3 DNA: TGCAGTGCCTCGCCCGGAGCCCGGGAGACCCAGTACTTC.

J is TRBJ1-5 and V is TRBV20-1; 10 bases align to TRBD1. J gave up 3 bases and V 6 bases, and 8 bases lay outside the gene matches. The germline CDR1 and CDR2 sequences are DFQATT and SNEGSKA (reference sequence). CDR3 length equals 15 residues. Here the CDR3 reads CSARDRGNANQPQHF. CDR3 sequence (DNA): TGCAGTGCACGGGACAGGGGAAATGCCAATCAGCCCCAGCATTTT.

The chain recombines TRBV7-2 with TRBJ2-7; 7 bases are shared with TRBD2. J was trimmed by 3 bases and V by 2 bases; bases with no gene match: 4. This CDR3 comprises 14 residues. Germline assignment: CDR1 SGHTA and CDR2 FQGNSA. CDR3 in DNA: TGTGCCAGCAGCTTACGGGGGGACTACTACGAGCAGTACTTC. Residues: CASSLRGDYYEQYF.

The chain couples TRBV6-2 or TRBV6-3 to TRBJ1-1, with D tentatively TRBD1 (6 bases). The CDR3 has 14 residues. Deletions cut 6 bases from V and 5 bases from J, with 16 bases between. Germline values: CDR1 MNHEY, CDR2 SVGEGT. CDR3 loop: CASRNREIGTEAFF. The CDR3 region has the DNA TGTGCCAGCAGGAACAGGGAAATTGGAACTGAAGCTTTCTTT.

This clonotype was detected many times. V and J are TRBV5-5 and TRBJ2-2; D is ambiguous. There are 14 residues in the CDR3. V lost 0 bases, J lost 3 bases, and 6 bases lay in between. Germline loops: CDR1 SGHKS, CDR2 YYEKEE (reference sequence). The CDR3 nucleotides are TGTGCCAGCAGCTTGGCTCCGGACACCGGGGAGCTGTTTTTT. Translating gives CASSLAPDTGELFF.

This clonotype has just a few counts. The CDR3 DNA reads as TGTGCCAGCAGCGACCCAGCGGGAGGGCAACAGACCCAGTACTTC. As protein: CASSDPAGGQQTQYF. This chain joins TRBV7-9 and TRBJ2-5; TRBD2 matches at 10 bases. The V gene end was trimmed by 5 bases and the J gene end by 6 bases; junction bases not matched to a gene: 9. Germline values: CDR1 SEHNR, CDR2 FQNEAQ (reference sequence). CDR3 length: 15 amino acids.

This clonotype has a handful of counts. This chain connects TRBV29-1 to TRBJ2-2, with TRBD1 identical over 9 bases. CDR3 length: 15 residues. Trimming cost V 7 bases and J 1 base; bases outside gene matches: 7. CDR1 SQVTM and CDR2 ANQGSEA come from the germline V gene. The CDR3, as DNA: TGCAGCGCCTCACAGGGGGCTCGGAACACCGGGGAGCTGTTTTTT. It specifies CSASQGARNTGELFF.

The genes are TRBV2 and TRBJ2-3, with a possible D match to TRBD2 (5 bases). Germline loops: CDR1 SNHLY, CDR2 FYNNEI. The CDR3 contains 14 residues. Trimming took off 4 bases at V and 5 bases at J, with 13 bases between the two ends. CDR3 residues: CASSARDRGDTQYF. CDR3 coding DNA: TGTGCCAGCAGTGCACGAGATCGGGGAGATACGCAGTATTTT.

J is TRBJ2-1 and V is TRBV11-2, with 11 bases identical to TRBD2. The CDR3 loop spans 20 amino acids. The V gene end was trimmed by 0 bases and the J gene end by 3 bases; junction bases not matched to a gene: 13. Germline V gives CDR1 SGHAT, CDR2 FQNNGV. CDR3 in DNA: TGTGCCAGCAGCTTAGACGGGACAGATAGCGGGAGGGCCTTCTACAATGAGCAGTTCTTC. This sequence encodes CASSLDGTDSGRAFYNEQFF.

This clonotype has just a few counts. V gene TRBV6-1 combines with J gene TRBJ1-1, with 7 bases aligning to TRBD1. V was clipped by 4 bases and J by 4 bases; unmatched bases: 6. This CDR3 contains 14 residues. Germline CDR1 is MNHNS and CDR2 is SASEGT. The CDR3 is CASSGQGVSTEAFF. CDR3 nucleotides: TGTGCCAGCAGTGGCCAGGGGGTGAGCACTGAAGCTTTCTTT.

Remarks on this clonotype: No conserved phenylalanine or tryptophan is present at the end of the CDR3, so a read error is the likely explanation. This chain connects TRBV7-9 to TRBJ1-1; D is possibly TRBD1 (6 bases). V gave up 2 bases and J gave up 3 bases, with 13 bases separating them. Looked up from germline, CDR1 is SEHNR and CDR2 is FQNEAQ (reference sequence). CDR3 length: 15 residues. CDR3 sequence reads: CASSLNQGIHTEAFV. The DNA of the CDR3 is TGTGCCAGCAGCTTAAATCAGGGGATTCACACTGAAGCTTTCGTT.

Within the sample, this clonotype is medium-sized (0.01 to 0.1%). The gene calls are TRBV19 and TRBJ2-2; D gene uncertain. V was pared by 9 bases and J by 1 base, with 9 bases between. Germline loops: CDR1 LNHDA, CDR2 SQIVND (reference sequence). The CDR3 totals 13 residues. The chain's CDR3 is CASLEVNTGELFF. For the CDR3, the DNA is TGTGCCAGCCTAGAGGTGAACACCGGGGAGCTGTTTTTT.